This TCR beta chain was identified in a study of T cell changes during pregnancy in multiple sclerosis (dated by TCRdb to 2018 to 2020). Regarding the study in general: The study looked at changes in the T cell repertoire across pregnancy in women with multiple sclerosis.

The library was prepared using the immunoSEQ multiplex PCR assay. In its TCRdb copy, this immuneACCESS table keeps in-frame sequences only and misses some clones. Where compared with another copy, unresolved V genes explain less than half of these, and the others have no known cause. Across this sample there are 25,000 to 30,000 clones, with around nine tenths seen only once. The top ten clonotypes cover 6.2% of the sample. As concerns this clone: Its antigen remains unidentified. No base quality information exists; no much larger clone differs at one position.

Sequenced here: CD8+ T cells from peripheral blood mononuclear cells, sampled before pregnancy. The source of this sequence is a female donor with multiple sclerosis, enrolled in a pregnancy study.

This receptor carries the CDR3 CASRFLGPQGWETQYF. The sequenced DNA is TGTGCCAGCAGATTCCTCGGACCTCAGGGTTGGGAGACCCAGTACTTC. The chain joins TRBV27 to TRBJ2-5, and the D gene may be TRBD1, 5 bases matching. Measured from the cysteine to the phenylalanine, the CDR3 is 16 residues long. Only the CDR3 part of the read is kept: 48 bases, read in frame from the first base. According to the germline V gene (reference sequence), CDR1 reads MNHEY and CDR2 reads SMNVEV. V loses 6 bases, J loses 5 bases, and the germline ends lie 22 bases apart.